Sequencing of this T cell receptor beta chain was carried out in a study of Graves' ophthalmopathy and Graves' hyperthyroidism. The CDR3 is made up of 11 amino acids. V lost 4 bases and J lost 5, with 4 bases in between. Germline V gene data show CDR1 as KGHDR and CDR2 as SFDVKD. Fresh peripheral blood (10 ml) yielded the PBMCs. This clonotype came up many times. Scientists amplified the TCR beta CDR3 regions from RNA transcripts. The library came from an HTBI-primed first-round RT-PCR and a second-round multiplex PCR. Each CDR3 protein is one row after TCRdb ran MiXCR on the multiplex PCR reads. The sample contains about 380,000 distinct CDR3 sequences, 15% to 17% of which appear only once.

The chain recombines TRBV24-1 with TRBJ1-1; D gene uncertain. The specimen sequenced was peripheral blood. The clonotype was recovered from a woman under 30 with stable Graves' hyperthyroidism. The CDR3 loop reads CATSDGTEAFF. CDR3 DNA sequence: TGTGCCACCAGTGACGGGACTGAAGCTTTCTTT.